Presented here are 15 T cell receptor beta chains from one specimen sequenced in a study of regulatory T cells in long-lasting Graves disease. Library construction for TCR beta used iRepertoire HTBI primers and Arm-PCR of CDR3 regions. TCRdb ran MiXCR on the multiplex PCR reads and lists one entry per CDR3 protein. The data show fewer than 500,000 distinct CDR3 sequences, 15% to 20% seen once. Documented time point: newly diagnosed GD, antithyroid drugs for less than 3 months. The TCR library was made from RNA extracted from PBMCs. The data also belong to a second study, concerning T cells in Graves' hyperthyroidism and ophthalmopathy.

This material consisted of peripheral blood mononuclear cells (PBMCs), taken at new diagnosis, from a patient treated with antithyroid drugs. Receptors were obtained from a man in his forties with Graves disease.

This clonotype was found many times. The chain has TRBV11-3 and TRBJ2-5, with D perhaps matching TRBD1 or TRBD2 (5 bases each). Between the trimmed V and J ends, which lost 2 bases and 5 bases, there was a span of 18 bases. In germline, CDR1 is SGHNT, CDR2 YENEEA. The CDR3 covers 16 residues. CDR3 nucleotide sequence: TGTGCCAGCAGCTTACTCCGGGACCCCGGTCGCGAGACCCAGTACTTC. It encodes CASSLLRDPGRETQYF.

There are many counts of this clonotype. The genes are TRBV28 and TRBJ2-1, with D perhaps TRBD2 (5 bases). Deletions cut 5 bases from V and 5 bases from J, with 13 bases between. The length of the CDR3 is 14 residues. Germline V gene data show CDR1 as MDHEN and CDR2 as SYDVKM. CDR3 nucleotide sequence: TGTGCCAGCAGTCCCTGGACTGGTGACAATGAGCAGTTCTTC. This encodes CASSPWTGDNEQFF.

CDR3 loop: CASRLSLNNEQFF. The CDR3 nucleotides read TGTGCCAGCAGATTGTCCTTAAACAATGAGCAGTTCTTC. The V and J genes are TRBV6-1 and TRBJ2-1, with D hard to call. This CDR3 is built from 13 residues. The germline V gene encodes CDR1 MNHNS and CDR2 SASEGT. The V and J ends lost 6 bases and 5 bases respectively, with 11 bases between them.

This clonotype was seen many times. CDR3 coding DNA: TGTGCCACCAGCAGAGATAGGCGGGGGCAAGAGACCCAGTACTTC. Its translation is CATSRDRRGQETQYF. This chain uses TRBV15 with TRBJ2-5, with 7 bases that match TRBD2. Germline V gene data show CDR1 as LNHNV and CDR2 as YYDKDF (reference sequence). Losses at the gene ends were 0 bases for V and 2 bases for J; bases not matched to a gene: 3. This CDR3 has 15 amino acids.

In this sample, this clonotype turned up many times. The rearrangement joins TRBV12-5 to TRBJ1-1; 8 nucleotides align to TRBD1. J was trimmed by 8 bases and V by 7 bases; bases with no gene match: 15. The CDR3 is 15 residues long. CDR1 and CDR2 (germline): LGHNT, FRNRAP. The CDR3 protein is CASVADRESKREAFF. Here the CDR3 DNA reads TGTGCTAGTGTAGCGGACAGGGAGAGCAAAAGAGAAGCTTTCTTT.

This clonotype appeared many times. This rearrangement joins TRBV28 to TRBJ1-1, with D hard to call. CDR1 and CDR2 from the germline V gene are MDHEN and SYDVKM. This CDR3 has 14 amino acids. V shed 6 bases and J shed 3 bases, with 14 bases lying between them. The CDR3 DNA sequence: TGTGCCAGCAGCCTGGACGGCGGGTACACTGAAGCTTTCTTT. Translating gives CASSLDGGYTEAFF. The whole variable domain, filled in from reference TRBV28 and TRBJ1-1, reads DVKVTQSSRYLVKRTGEKVFLECVQDMDHENMFWYRQDPGLGLRLIYFSYDVKMKEKGDIPEGYSVSREKKERFSLILESASTNQTSMYLCASSLDGGYTEAFFGQGTRLTVV.

The table lists this clonotype with a few counts. This chain connects TRBV28 to TRBJ2-1; 7 bases map to TRBD2. This CDR3 spans 15 amino acids. Germline V gives CDR1 MDHEN, CDR2 SYDVKM. V gave up 7 bases and J gave up 3 bases; unmatched junction bases: 9. The CDR3 reads CASTPGGGFYNEQFF. The CDR3 nucleotides are TGTGCCAGCACCCCCGGGGGAGGGTTCTACAATGAGCAGTTCTTC.

This sequence joins TRBV7-9 and TRBJ2-1; D is uncertain. Deletions cut 2 bases from V and 6 bases from J, with 14 bases between. The CDR3 contains 15 residues. Germline V lookup: CDR1 SEHNR, CDR2 FQNEAQ (reference sequence). CDR3 sequence reads: CASSLYIPRPNEQFF. CDR3 bases: TGTGCCAGCAGCTTATATATCCCTAGACCCAATGAGCAGTTCTTC.

The rearrangement joins TRBV15 to TRBJ2-3, with D perhaps TRBD1 or TRBD2 (5 bases each). V lost 8 bases and J 3 bases, leaving 15 bases between the germline ends. The CDR3 has 14 amino acids. Germline loops: CDR1 LNHNV, CDR2 YYDKDF (reference sequence). The CDR3 DNA follows: TGTGCCACCGGTCCCGGGACGTTAACAGATACGCAGTATTTT. It codes for CATGPGTLTDTQYF. The variable domain in full, completed from reference TRBV15 and TRBJ2-3, reads DAMVIQNPRYQVTQFGKPVTLSCSQTLNHNVMYWYQQKSSQAPKLLFHYYDKDFNNEADTPDNFQSRRPNTSFCFLDIRSPGLGDTAMYLCATGPGTLTDTQYFGPGTRLTVL.

The sample holds a few counts of this clonotype. The genes are TRBV29-1 and TRBJ1-2; 7 nucleotides line up with TRBD1. The germline V gene encodes CDR1 SQVTM and CDR2 ANQGSEA. The trim removed 7 bases at V and 7 bases at J, leaving 9 bases unmatched. The CDR3 sequence is 12 residues long. Here the CDR3 reads CSGTTGFGGYTF. The DNA of the CDR3 is TGCAGCGGAACGACAGGGTTTGGTGGCTACACCTTC.

This clonotype was seen a few times. The V and J genes are TRBV11-3 and TRBJ1-4; 11 bases are shared with TRBD1. The trim removed 4 bases at V and 7 bases at J, leaving 14 bases unmatched. The CDR3 is 18 amino acids. Germline-derived CDR1 and CDR2 are SGHNT and YENEEA. CDR3 protein: CASSSWTGGASTVEKLFF. CDR3 sequence (DNA): TGTGCCAGCAGCTCTTGGACAGGGGGCGCGAGTACGGTTGAAAAACTGTTTTTT.

The chain has TRBV2 and TRBJ2-5; possible D gene TRBD2, 6 bases. V was shortened by 2 bases and J by 1 base, with 11 bases between the two germline ends. Germline V lookup: CDR1 SNHLY, CDR2 FYNNEI. The CDR3 has 15 amino acids. CDR3 protein: CASSETRTTQETQYF. The CDR3, as DNA: TGTGCCAGCAGTGAAACGAGGACTACCCAAGAGACCCAGTACTTC. Complete variable domain (other parts from reference TRBV2 and TRBJ2-5): EPEVTQTPSHQVTQMGQEVILRCVPISNHLYFYWYRQILGQKVEFLVSFYNNEISEKSEIFDDQFSVERPDGSNFTLKIRSTKLEDSAMYFCASSETRTTQETQYFGPGTRLLVL.

The V call is TRBV19, the J call TRBJ2-1; weak D call: TRBD1 (6 bases). The germline V gene encodes CDR1 LNHDA and CDR2 SQIVND (reference sequence). The ends were cut back, 8 bases at V and 10 bases at J, with 24 bases in the middle. The CDR3 extends over 15 amino acids. The CDR3 loop reads CASSHPQGPSYEQFF. As DNA, the CDR3 is TGTGCCAGTTCCCACCCGCAGGGGCCTTCCTACGAGCAGTTCTTC.

This chain connects TRBV24-1 to TRBJ2-1; a possible D gene is TRBD2 (5 bases). The CDR3 has 18 amino acids. V gave up 4 bases and J gave up 0 bases, with 18 bases separating them. Germline V lookup: CDR1 KGHDR, CDR2 SFDVKD. The CDR3: CATSDPLSGKSSYNEQFF. In DNA, the CDR3 is TGTGCCACCAGTGACCCCTTAAGCGGAAAAAGCTCCTACAATGAGCAGTTCTTC.

This sequence joins TRBV6-1 and TRBJ2-2; tentatively, D is TRBD2 (6 bases). The CDR3 spans 13 residues. V lost 11 bases and J lost 2, with 12 bases in between. Germline CDR1 reads MNHNS; CDR2 reads SASEGT. CDR3 in DNA: TGTGCCGGCGGGACGACCAACACCGGGGAGCTGTTTTTT. It yields the protein CAGGTTNTGELFF.